This entry lists 7 T cell receptor beta chains sequenced from one sample in a study of blood T cell repertoires in COVID-19. Profiled with immunoSEQ multiplex PCR; TCRdb holds only in-frame clones, not every one. The repertoire holds approximately 150,000 clones, with around 87% as singletons. What was sequenced was PBMCs or T cells enriched from blood (not recorded which). These receptors originate from a middle-aged woman who had been exposed to COVID-19.

In its sample, this clone was seen once. This chain joins TRBV4-1 and TRBJ2-1, with D hard to call. Between the trimmed V and J ends, which lost 1 base and 6 bases, there was a span of 4 bases. The CDR3 has 12 amino acids. Germline CDR1 reads MGHRA; CDR2 reads YSYEKL. The CDR3 loop reads CASSQAVNEQFF. CDR3 bases: TGCGCCAGCAGCCAAGCGGTCAATGAGCAGTTCTTC.

This clone was seen only once. This chain links TRBV4-3 with TRBJ2-2; 7 bases fit TRBD1. The germline gives CDR1 LGHNA, CDR2 YSLEER. CDR3 length equals 17 residues. Germline trimming cut 2 bases from V and 4 bases from J; bases unmatched to any gene: 10. The CDR3 here is CASSQYRQGKGTGELFF. The CDR3 bases are TGCGCCAGCAGCCAATATCGACAGGGCAAAGGCACCGGGGAGCTGTTTTTT.

Only one count was recorded for this clone. The chain uses TRBV9 and TRBJ1-5, with unresolved D. Trimming took 0 bases from V and 2 from J, leaving 9 bases between them. The V gene's germline CDR1 is SGDLS and CDR2 YYNGEE. This CDR3 spans 15 amino acids. CDR3 amino acids: CASSVEAVGNQPQHF. The CDR3 bases are TGTGCCAGCAGCGTAGAGGCGGTGGGCAATCAGCCCCAGCATTTT.

The chain combines TRBV18 with TRBJ1-5, with D perhaps matching TRBD1 (5 bases). The germline V and J ends were trimmed by 0 bases and 6 bases, with 12 bases remaining between them. This CDR3 comprises 15 residues. Germline V lookup: CDR1 KGHSH, CDR2 LQKENI. The CDR3, as DNA: TGTGCCAGCTCACCACCGGACACCACTGGTCAGCCCCAGCATTTT. It codes for CASSPPDTTGQPQHF.

This chain uses TRBV4-3 with TRBJ1-1, with D tentatively TRBD1 (5 bases). V was trimmed by 3 bases and J by 1 base, leaving 9 bases between them. The CDR3 spans 14 residues. CDR1 and CDR2 from the germline V gene are LGHNA and YSLEER. CDR3 amino acids: CASSHRQTNTEAFF. The CDR3 nucleotides are TGCGCCAGCAGCCATCGACAGACGAACACTGAAGCTTTCTTT.

The V call is TRBV4-1, the J call TRBJ1-5, with TRBD1 as a possible D gene (5 bases). The CDR3 contains 13 residues. The ends were cut back, 0 bases at V and 9 bases at J, with 9 bases in the middle. Germline V gene data show CDR1 as MGHRA and CDR2 as YSYEKL. The CDR3 DNA follows: TGCGCCAGCAGCCAAGAAACGGGACTGCCCCAGCATTTT. Its protein is CASSQETGLPQHF.

A word on this clone: The same CDR3 can be traced to other DNA sequences in this sample. V gene TRBV9 combines with J gene TRBJ2-7; TRBD2 might be the D (6 bases). The CDR3 has 14 amino acids. Trimming shortened V by 0 bases and J by 0 bases, and 7 bases separated the two germline ends. Germline-derived CDR1 and CDR2 are SGDLS and YYNGEE. The CDR3 DNA sequence: TGTGCCAGCAGCGTAGGGACTAACTCCTACGAGCAGTACTTC. Translating it yields CASSVGTNSYEQYF.